This T cell receptor (beta chain) was obtained from a study of identical twins. Study results and limitations: A lower insertion count was a feature of abundant cord blood beta clonotypes, with no such feature in memory repertoires.

This clonotype was recorded a few times. Its antigen is undetermined. The J segment lost 5 bases and the V segment lost 3 bases, leaving 10 bases of the junction unmatched. This CDR3 region has 16 residues. TCRdb independently ran MiXCR on the 5' RACE reads; one entry per CDR3 protein. The sample lists 400,000 to 500,000 distinct CDR3 sequences, approximately 17% occurring once. Sequencing was performed on naive T cells sorted from blood. This chain joins TRBV12-3 or TRBV12-4 and TRBJ2-5; 9 bases are shared with TRBD1. This receptor was taken from a man between 45 and 60 years old in good health. DNA for the CDR3: TGTGCCAGCAGTTTTGGGACAGGGATGCGAGTGGAGACCCAGTACTTC. This codes for CASSFGTGMRVETQYF.